This entry lists 6 T cell receptor beta chains sequenced from one sample in a study of somatic mutations in cytotoxic T cells in rheumatoid arthritis (dated 2017 in TCRdb). Receptor libraries were prepared by the immunoSEQ multiplex PCR assay. TCRdb mirrors the immuneACCESS table, restricted to in-frame sequences. Some clones are absent from its copies; in checked studies, under half trace to an unresolved V gene, and the reason for the others is unknown. The sample records about 30,000 clones, approximately 85% of which are singletons. 7% to 9% of the sample is in the top ten clones. The sample was CD8+ T cells sorted from blood. The receptors stem from an adult with rheumatoid arthritis.

The V gene is TRBV10-2, the J gene TRBJ2-3; no reliable D call. CDR3 length: 15 amino acids. Germline-derived CDR1 and CDR2 are WSHSY and SAAADI. The V end was cut by 3 bases, the J end by 0 bases, with 10 bases between. Written as DNA, the CDR3 is TGCGCCAGCAGTGACTACTCGCCTAGCACAGATACGCAGTATTTT. It is translated as CASSDYSPSTDTQYF.

V and J are TRBV5-5 and TRBJ1-2; 8 bases agree with TRBD1. With V trimmed by 2 bases and J by 2 bases, 5 bases remained unmatched. Germline V gene lookup returns CDR1 SGHKS and CDR2 YYEKEE (reference sequence). This CDR3 has 15 residues. The CDR3 loop is CASSFPGGENYGYTF. Written as DNA, the CDR3 is TGTGCCAGCAGCTTCCCAGGGGGCGAGAACTATGGCTACACCTTC.

The chain combines TRBV29-1 with TRBJ1-1; no definite D call. The V end was cut by 1 base, the J end by 4 bases, with 10 bases between. Germline CDR1 SQVTM, CDR2 ANQGSEA. This CDR3 spans 13 amino acids. CDR3 sequence reads: CSVEGAGLTEAFF. The CDR3 region has the DNA TGCAGCGTTGAAGGGGCAGGTCTCACTGAAGCTTTCTTT.

The chain recombines TRBV19 with TRBJ2-7; TRBD2 is a possible D gene (6 bases). With 4 bases removed from V and 0 bases from J, the gap between germline ends came to 16 bases. The germline V gene encodes CDR1 LNHDA and CDR2 SQIVND (reference sequence). The CDR3 consists of 16 residues. CDR3 in amino acids: CASSTSASSFSYEQYF. The CDR3 DNA reads as TGTGCCAGTAGTACTAGCGCCTCATCTTTCTCCTACGAGCAGTACTTC.

The chain couples TRBV5-6 to TRBJ1-1; D possibly corresponds to TRBD1 (6 bases). The V gene's germline CDR1 is SGHDT and CDR2 YYEEEE. Trimming pared 0 bases from V and 2 bases from J, leaving 8 bases between. The CDR3 has 14 amino acids. CDR3 sequence: CASSLVGQNTEAFF. The CDR3 nucleotides are TGTGCCAGCAGCTTGGTGGGACAAAACACTGAAGCTTTCTTT.

This clone was recorded once. The chain employs TRBV6-5 and TRBJ2-7; 8 positions match TRBD2. V dropped 7 bases and J dropped 5; count of bases not matched to a gene: 10. Germline CDR1 MNHEY, CDR2 SVGAGI. CDR3 length: 14 amino acids. The CDR3 protein is CASTSSETSDEQYF. The CDR3 coding sequence is TGTGCCAGCACCTCGTCTGAGACTAGCGACGAGCAGTACTTC.